This TCR beta chain was captured by sequencing in a study of response to subunit inactivated influenza vaccine. To note about this clonotype: Its target is not known.

Trimming removed 5 bases from V and 2 bases from J; junction bases left unmatched: 5. This CDR3 is 14 amino acids long. Germline V CDR1 and CDR2: SGHRS, YFSETQ. Study outcomes and limitations: The authors put forward the suggestion that each seasonal influenza vaccination may bring in only a limited number of new T cells.

TCRdb re-called the RT-PCR reads through MiXCR, storing one row per CDR3 protein. The sample has about 540,000 distinct CDR3 sequences, roughly 23% seen once. This sample also appeared in a second study, on T cells expressing NK-cell markers. That source notes: The TCR beta cDNA came from 5'RACE template switching with UMIs. Dominant NKG2C+ clonotypes accounted for about 1.0-8% of CD8+ T cells in over 5 donors.

This TCR came from a man aged 45-60 years who received an inactivated influenza vaccine. The sample here was CD4+ T cells sorted from PBMCs, taken 11 to 12 days after vaccination. The chain recombines TRBV5-1 with TRBJ2-3; 7 nucleotides match TRBD1. The CDR3 coding sequence is TGCGCCAGCAGTCATGGACAGGACACAGATACGCAGTATTTT. This sequence encodes CASSHGQDTDTQYF.